The 23 T cell receptor beta chains given below trace back to one sample, sequenced in a study of CD8 T cells in Susac syndrome. RNA in amounts of about 0.5 to 1 ug was reverse transcribed with random hexamers. TCRdb reprocessed the immunoSEQ multiplex PCR reads via MiXCR and lists one record per CDR3 protein. The table records approximately 210,000 distinct CDR3 sequences, approximately 95% of them present only once. The sequenced sample consisted of CD4+ T cells from PBMCs. The receptors come from a human donor with multiple sclerosis.

The CDR3 reads CATETGEKGSGANVLTF. In DNA form, the CDR3 reads TGTGCCACCGAAACAGGGGAAAAGGGCTCTGGGGCCAACGTCCTGACTTTC. The rearrangement links TRBV10-3 to TRBJ2-6; TRBD1 matches at 7 bases. The V and J ends lost 10 bases and 0 bases, in that order; junction bases with no gene match: 12. The germline V gene encodes CDR1 ENHRY and CDR2 SYGVKD. CDR3 length equals 17 residues.

CDR3 in amino acids: CASSTGGNQPQHF. In nucleotides, the CDR3 is TGTGCCAGCAGCACCGGGGGCAATCAGCCCCAGCATTTT. The chain employs TRBV3-1 and TRBJ1-5; no definite D call. Germline-derived CDR1 and CDR2 are LGHDT and YNNKEL (reference sequence). This CDR3 has 13 amino acids. V dropped 5 bases and J dropped 2 bases, with 7 bases sitting between them.

The chain employs TRBV7-2 and TRBJ2-1; the D is unclear. The V gene's germline CDR1 is SGHTA and CDR2 FQGNSA. CDR3 length equals 13 residues. Trimming left V 4 bases short and J 5 bases short, with 9 bases between. CDR3 in DNA: TGTGCCAGCAGCTCACTAACTGACAATGAGCAGTTCTTC. Protein sequence: CASSSLTDNEQFF.

CDR3 bases: TGTGCCTGGAGTCGTGGGACTAGCGGGACGAACAATGAGCAGTTCTTC. Amino acids: CAWSRGTSGTNNEQFF. J is TRBJ2-1 and V is TRBV30; 13 positions agree with TRBD2. The CDR3 totals 16 residues. Germline CDR1 reads GTSNPN; CDR2 reads SVGIG (reference sequence). The trim removed 2 bases at V and 5 bases at J, leaving 6 bases unmatched. Supplemented by reference TRBV30 and TRBJ2-1, the full variable domain reads SQTIHQWPATLVQPVGSPLSLECTVEGTSNPNLYWYRQAAGRGLQLLFYSVGIGQISSEVPQNLSASRPQDRQFILSSKKLLLSDSGFYLCAWSRGTSGTNNEQFFGPGTRLTVL.

The table lists this clonotype with a few counts. V is TRBV30 and J is TRBJ2-3; no clear D gene. CDR1 is GTSNPN and CDR2 is SVGIG in the germline V gene (reference sequence). The germline V and J ends were trimmed by 4 bases and 6 bases, with 11 bases remaining between them. The CDR3 length is 12 residues. This CDR3 reads CAWNQKTDTQYF. The CDR3 DNA reads TGTGCCTGGAATCAGAAGACTGATACGCAGTATTTT.

The V gene is TRBV4-1, the J gene TRBJ2-5, with TRBD1 as a possible D gene (6 bases). This CDR3 is 15 amino acids long. Germline lookup yields CDR1 MGHRA and CDR2 YSYEKL. V was trimmed by 4 bases and J by 3 bases, leaving 15 bases between them. For the CDR3, the DNA is TGCGCCAGCAGCCCGGAAGGACCAGGGGAAGAGACCCAGTACTTC. Translation: CASSPEGPGEETQYF.

The chain links TRBV30 to TRBJ2-7, with D possibly being TRBD2 (5 bases). The CDR3 is made up of 12 amino acids. Between the trimmed V and J ends, which lost 2 bases and 3 bases, there was a span of 8 bases. In germline, CDR1 is GTSNPN, CDR2 SVGIG (reference sequence). In nucleotides, the CDR3 is TGTGCCTGGAGTAGACTAAGCTACGAGCAGTACTTC. It encodes CAWSRLSYEQYF. Together with reference TRBV30 and TRBJ2-7, the CDR3 gives the full variable domain: SQTIHQWPATLVQPVGSPLSLECTVEGTSNPNLYWYRQAAGRGLQLLFYSVGIGQISSEVPQNLSASRPQDRQFILSSKKLLLSDSGFYLCAWSRLSYEQYFGPGTRLTVT.

The chain uses TRBV7-9 and TRBJ2-7; 8 bases map to TRBD2. V lost 4 bases and J lost 7; bases outside the gene matches: 15. Germline values: CDR1 SEHNR, CDR2 FQNEAQ (reference sequence). The CDR3 contains 16 residues. This chain's CDR3 is CASSYRTSGGNGEQYF. In DNA, the CDR3 is TGTGCCAGCAGCTACCGAACCTCGGGGGGGAACGGAGAGCAGTACTTC.

This rearrangement joins TRBV5-1 to TRBJ2-2, with a weak D call TRBD1 (6 bases). CDR3 length: 14 amino acids. V lost 4 bases, J lost 7 bases, and 14 bases lay in between. CDR1 is SGHRS and CDR2 is YFSETQ in the germline V gene. Here the CDR3 reads CASSIQQGDGELFF. In DNA form, the CDR3 reads TGCGCCAGCAGCATCCAACAGGGTGACGGGGAGCTGTTTTTT.

This sequence joins TRBV28 and TRBJ2-1; 9 nucleotides align to TRBD2. V trimming: 2 bases; J trimming: 6 bases; junction bases outside the gene matches: 8. This CDR3 has 16 residues. Germline V gives CDR1 MDHEN, CDR2 SYDVKM. CDR3 amino acids: CASSLGGGRGTNEQFF. CDR3 bases: TGTGCCAGCAGTTTAGGCGGCGGGAGGGGGACCAATGAGCAGTTCTTC.

V gene TRBV24-1 combines with J gene TRBJ2-3, with 7 bases lining up with TRBD1. CDR3 length: 15 amino acids. The V segment lost 3 bases and the J segment 2 bases; nucleotides outside the gene matches: 4. CDR1 is KGHDR and CDR2 is SFDVKD in the germline V gene. CDR3 coding DNA: TGTGCCACCAGTGATCCGGGACAGAACACAGATACGCAGTATTTT. As protein: CATSDPGQNTDTQYF.

The chain employs TRBV30 and TRBJ1-1; no definite D call. Per germline, CDR1 GTSNPN and CDR2 SVGIG (reference sequence). This CDR3 has 14 amino acids. With 0 bases removed from V and 1 base from J, the gap between germline ends came to 9 bases. Here the CDR3 reads CAWSVVRRNTEAFF. The CDR3 DNA reads as TGTGCCTGGAGTGTCGTTAGGAGGAACACTGAAGCTTTCTTT. The full variable domain, with the rest looked up from reference TRBV30 and TRBJ1-1, is SQTIHQWPATLVQPVGSPLSLECTVEGTSNPNLYWYRQAAGRGLQLLFYSVGIGQISSEVPQNLSASRPQDRQFILSSKKLLLSDSGFYLCAWSVVRRNTEAFFGQGTRLTVV.

The chain combines TRBV7-3 with TRBJ2-1; 10 bases are shared with TRBD2. In germline, CDR1 is SGHTA, CDR2 FQGTGA. V lost 5 bases to trimming and J lost 7 bases; unmatched junction nucleotides: 11. CDR3 length: 16 residues. CDR3 loop: CASSPRASGRQNEQFF. The CDR3 DNA is TGTGCCAGCAGCCCCCGGGCTAGCGGGAGACAGAATGAGCAGTTCTTC.

This rearrangement joins TRBV13 to TRBJ2-7, with D possibly called TRBD1 or TRBD2 (6 bases each). The CDR3 consists of 17 residues. Germline lookup yields CDR1 PRHDT and CDR2 FYEKMQ (reference sequence). V was cut by 0 bases and J by 7 bases, with 22 bases left in between. CDR3 in DNA: TGTGCCAGCAGCTTAGGCAGGGGCGGGATACTGAGCTATGAGCAGTACTTC. As protein: CASSLGRGGILSYEQYF.

This rearrangement joins TRBV19 to TRBJ1-2; possibly TRBD1 for D (6 bases). The CDR3 contains 13 residues. The germline V gene has CDR1 LNHDA and CDR2 SQIVND (reference sequence). Trimming removed 8 bases from V and 2 bases from J, with 12 bases in between. The CDR3 nucleotides read TGTGCCAGTGGCCGGGACACAAACTATGGCTACACCTTC. It codes for CASGRDTNYGYTF.

The chain employs TRBV2 and TRBJ1-5; the D is unclear. V lost 7 bases to trimming and J lost 0 bases, with 7 bases between them. The germline V gene has CDR1 SNHLY and CDR2 FYNNEI. CDR3 length equals 13 residues. The CDR3 DNA reads TGTGCCAGCATGGATAATAGCAATCAGCCCCAGCATTTT. Translation gives CASMDNSNQPQHF.

V is TRBV11-2 and J is TRBJ2-1; weak D call: TRBD2 (6 bases). Germline V gene sequence: CDR1 SGHAT, CDR2 FQNNGV. This CDR3 contains 16 residues. V lost 4 bases, J lost 2 bases, and 15 bases lay in between. CDR3 in DNA: TGTGCCAGCAGCTCCGTTAGCGGACCAGCCTACAATGAGCAGTTCTTC. Residues: CASSSVSGPAYNEQFF.

V and J are TRBV5-4 and TRBJ2-7, with a possible D match to TRBD1 (6 bases). Germline V lookup: CDR1 SGHNT, CDR2 YYREEE (reference sequence). The V end was cut by 4 bases, the J end by 6 bases, with 14 bases between. This CDR3 comprises 13 residues. CDR3 sequence: CASSRTERREQYF. CDR3 DNA sequence: TGTGCCAGCAGCCGGACAGAAAGACGCGAGCAGTACTTC.

As concerns this clonotype: One junction end does not reproduce the germline sequence, and a read error may be involved. This rearrangement joins TRBV5-1 to TRBJ1-1; D is perhaps TRBD1 (5 bases). Per germline, CDR1 SGHRS and CDR2 YFSETQ. The CDR3 spans 13 residues. The CDR3 sequence is CASSLGTNTEAFF. The CDR3, as DNA: TGTGCCAGCAGCTTAGGGACGAACACTGAAGCTTTCTTT.

The gene calls are TRBV24-1 and TRBJ2-3; D ambiguous. The V gene's germline CDR1 is KGHDR and CDR2 SFDVKD. CDR3 size: 13 residues. V gave up 1 base and J gave up 1 base, with 2 bases separating them. CDR3 DNA sequence: TGTGCCACCAGTGATTTCGGCACAGATACGCAGTATTTT. Its protein is CATSDFGTDTQYF.

Concerning this clonotype itself: Mismatch with germline at one junction end may stem from a read error. The chain combines TRBV15 with TRBJ1-6; 7 nucleotides match TRBD1. This CDR3 region has 15 residues. Germline CDR1 LNHNV, CDR2 YYDKDF (reference sequence). CDR3 sequence reads: CATSRDRDWGSPLHF. CDR3 nucleotide sequence: TGTGCCACCAGCCGAGACAGGGATTGGGGTTCACCCCTCCACTTT.

The J gene is TRBJ2-7, the V gene TRBV6-5, with 7 bases that match TRBD1. This CDR3 has 15 residues. With 5 bases clipped from V and 1 base from J, the junction kept 8 bases outside the gene matches. Looked up from germline, CDR1 is MNHEY and CDR2 is SVGAGI. The CDR3 DNA sequence: TGTGCCAGCAGTCCACCAGCGACAGGGTCCTACGAGCAGTACTTC. Amino acids: CASSPPATGSYEQYF.

The chain joins TRBV29-1 to TRBJ2-1, with 7 positions matching TRBD2. V shed 7 bases, J shed 2 bases, and the junction held 8 bases outside the gene matches. CDR3 length: 14 amino acids. The V gene's germline CDR1 is SQVTM and CDR2 ANQGSEA. CDR3 amino acids: CSATGLVAYNEQFF. The CDR3 bases are TGCAGCGCTACCGGACTAGTTGCCTACAATGAGCAGTTCTTC.